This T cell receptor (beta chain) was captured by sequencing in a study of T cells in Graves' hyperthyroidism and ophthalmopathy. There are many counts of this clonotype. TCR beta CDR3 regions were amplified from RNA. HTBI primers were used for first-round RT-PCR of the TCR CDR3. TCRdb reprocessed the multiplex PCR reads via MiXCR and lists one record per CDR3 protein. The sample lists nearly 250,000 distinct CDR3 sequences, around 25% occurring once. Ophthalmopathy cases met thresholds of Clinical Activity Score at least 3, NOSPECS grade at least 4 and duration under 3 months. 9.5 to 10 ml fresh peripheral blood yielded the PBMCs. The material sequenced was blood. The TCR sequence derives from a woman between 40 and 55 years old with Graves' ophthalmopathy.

The chain's CDR3 is CASSQEGHSTGQIYGYTF. The CDR3 nucleotides are TGCGCCAGCAGCCAAGAAGGACACTCAACGGGACAGATCTATGGCTACACCTTC. V usage is TRBV4-1 and J usage is TRBJ1-2, with 7 positions matching TRBD1. The germline V gene encodes CDR1 MGHRA and CDR2 YSYEKL. The length of the CDR3 is 18 residues. V gave up 0 bases and J gave up 4 bases; unmatched junction bases: 14.